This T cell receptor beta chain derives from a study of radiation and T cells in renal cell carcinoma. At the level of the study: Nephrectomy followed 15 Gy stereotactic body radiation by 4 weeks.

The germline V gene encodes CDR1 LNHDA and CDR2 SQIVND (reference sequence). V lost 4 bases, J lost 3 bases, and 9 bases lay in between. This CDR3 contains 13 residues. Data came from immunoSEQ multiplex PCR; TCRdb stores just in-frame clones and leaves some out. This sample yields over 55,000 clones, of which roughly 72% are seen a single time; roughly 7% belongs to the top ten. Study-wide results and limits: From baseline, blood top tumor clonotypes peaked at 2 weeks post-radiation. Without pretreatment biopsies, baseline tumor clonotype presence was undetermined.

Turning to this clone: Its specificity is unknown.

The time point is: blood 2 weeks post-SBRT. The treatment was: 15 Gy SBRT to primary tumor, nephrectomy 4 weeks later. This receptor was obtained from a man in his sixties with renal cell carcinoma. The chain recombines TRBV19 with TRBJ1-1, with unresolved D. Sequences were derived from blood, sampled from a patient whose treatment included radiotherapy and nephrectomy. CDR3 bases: TGTGCCAGTAGTAACAAAGGCGACACTGAAGCTTTCTTT. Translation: CASSNKGDTEAFF.